The sequence of this TCR beta chain was determined in a study of neoadjuvant nivolumab and ipilimumab in lung cancer. Regarding the study as a whole: Only two of four nivolumab-treated tumors gained richness and clonality by surgery. Compared with tumor-adjacent uninvolved lung, resected tumors showed greater richness and clonality.

This clone was seen once. Its antigen remains unidentified. Per germline, CDR1 ENHRY and CDR2 SYGVKD. The CDR3 consists of 14 residues. V lost 3 bases to trimming and J lost 2 bases; unmatched junction nucleotides: 3. The data were produced by immunoSEQ multiplex PCR, yet TCRdb's version contains in-frame clones alone and is incomplete. This table has fewer than 35,000 clones, 75% to 95% appearing once. The receptor's source is an adult with non-small cell lung cancer. The source was peripheral blood, collected after neoadjuvant nivolumab, alone or with ipilimumab, at or shortly before surgery. V and J are TRBV10-3 and TRBJ2-5, with 7 nucleotides matching TRBD1. The CDR3 nucleotides read TGTGCCATCAGTGAAGGGGGACAGCAAGAGACCCAGTACTTC. Translation gives CAISEGGQQETQYF.